The following is a T cell receptor (beta chain) sequence with its context. Its antigen is currently unknown. This CDR3 comprises 17 residues. The J segment lost 6 bases and the V segment lost 3 bases, leaving 11 bases of the junction unmatched. Germline values: CDR1 SGHNT, CDR2 YYREEE (reference sequence). There were only healthy Caucasians among the donors. This sample was included in a study of identical twins. A universal primer site was incorporated via template switching, and the cDNA contained unique molecular identifiers. TCRdb re-analysed the 5' RACE reads in MiXCR, keeping a single row per CDR3 protein. The data contain under 300,000 distinct CDR3 sequences, 9.5% to 15% of them singletons. Overall study findings and caveats: The study found weaker excess twin sharing in beta out-of-frame sequences.

The same specimen was also included in a second study, on yellow fever vaccine responses in identical twins.

The specimen was memory (CD45RO+) T cells sorted from blood. The chain has TRBV5-4 and TRBJ2-2; 10 bases line up with TRBD1. The receptor's source is a woman aged 18 to 35 in good health. As DNA, the CDR3 is TGTGCCAGCAGCTCGCCCTACCGGGACAGGGGTCCCGGGGAGCTGTTTTTT. Translated: CASSSPYRDRGPGELFF.